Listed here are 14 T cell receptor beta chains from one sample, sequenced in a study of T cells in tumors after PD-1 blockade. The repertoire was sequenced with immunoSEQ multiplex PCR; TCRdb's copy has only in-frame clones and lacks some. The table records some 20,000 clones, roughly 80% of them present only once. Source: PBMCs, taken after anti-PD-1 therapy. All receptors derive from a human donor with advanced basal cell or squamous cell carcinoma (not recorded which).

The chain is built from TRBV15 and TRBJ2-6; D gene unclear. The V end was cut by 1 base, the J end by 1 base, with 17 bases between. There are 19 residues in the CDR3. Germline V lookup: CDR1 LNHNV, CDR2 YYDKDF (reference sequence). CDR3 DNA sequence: TGTGCCACCAGCAGAGTCCTGCCGGAATACCGATCTGGGGCCAACGTCCTGACTTTC. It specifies CATSRVLPEYRSGANVLTF.

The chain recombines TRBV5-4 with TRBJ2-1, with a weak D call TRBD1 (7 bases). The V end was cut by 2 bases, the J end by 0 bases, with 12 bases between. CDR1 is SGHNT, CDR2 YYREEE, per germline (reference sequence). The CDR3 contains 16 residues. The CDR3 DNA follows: TGTGCCAGCAGCTTCAGGGGGGACCTCTCCTACAATGAGCAGTTCTTC. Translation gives CASSFRGDLSYNEQFF.

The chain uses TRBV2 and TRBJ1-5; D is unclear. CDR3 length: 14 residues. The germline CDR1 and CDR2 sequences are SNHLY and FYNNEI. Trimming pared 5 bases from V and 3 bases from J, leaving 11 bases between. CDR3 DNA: TGTGCCAGCAGTAGATTTCAGACCAATCAGCCCCAGCATTTT. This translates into CASSRFQTNQPQHF.

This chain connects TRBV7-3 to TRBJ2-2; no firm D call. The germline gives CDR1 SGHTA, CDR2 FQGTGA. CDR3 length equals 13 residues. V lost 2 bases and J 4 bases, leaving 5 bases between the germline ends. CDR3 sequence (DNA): TGTGCCAGCAGCTTAGACGGCACCGGGGAGCTGTTTTTT. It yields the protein CASSLDGTGELFF.

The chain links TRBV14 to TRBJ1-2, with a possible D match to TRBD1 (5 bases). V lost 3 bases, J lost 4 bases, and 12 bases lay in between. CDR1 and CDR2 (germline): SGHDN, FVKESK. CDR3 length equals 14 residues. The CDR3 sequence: CASSQDLRGYGYTF. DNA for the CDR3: TGTGCCAGCAGCCAGGACTTAAGGGGCTATGGCTACACCTTC.

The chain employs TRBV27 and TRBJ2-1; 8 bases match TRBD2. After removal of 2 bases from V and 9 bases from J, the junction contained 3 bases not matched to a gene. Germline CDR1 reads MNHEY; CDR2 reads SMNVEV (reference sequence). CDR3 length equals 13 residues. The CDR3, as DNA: TGTGCCAGCAGTTTACTACTAGCGGCTGAGCAGTTCTTC. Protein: CASSLLLAAEQFF.

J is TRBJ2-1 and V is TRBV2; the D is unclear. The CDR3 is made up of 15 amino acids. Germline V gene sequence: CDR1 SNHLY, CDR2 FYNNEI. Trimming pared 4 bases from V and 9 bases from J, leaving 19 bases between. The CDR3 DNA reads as TGTGCCAGCAGTGTCGGAGCGTCCCTTGGATTTGAGCAGTTCTTC. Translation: CASSVGASLGFEQFF.

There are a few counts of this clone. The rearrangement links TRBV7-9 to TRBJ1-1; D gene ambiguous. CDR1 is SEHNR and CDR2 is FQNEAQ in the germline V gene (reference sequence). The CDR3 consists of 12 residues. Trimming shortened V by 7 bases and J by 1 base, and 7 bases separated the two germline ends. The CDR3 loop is CASNVQNTEAFF. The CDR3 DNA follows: TGTGCCAGCAACGTACAGAACACTGAAGCTTTCTTT.

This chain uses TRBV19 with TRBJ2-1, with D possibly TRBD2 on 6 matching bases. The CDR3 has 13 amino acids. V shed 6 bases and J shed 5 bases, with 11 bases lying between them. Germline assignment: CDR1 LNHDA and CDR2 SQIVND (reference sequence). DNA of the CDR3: TGTGCCAGTAGGGAGGGTTTCGACAATGAGCAGTTCTTC. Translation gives CASREGFDNEQFF.

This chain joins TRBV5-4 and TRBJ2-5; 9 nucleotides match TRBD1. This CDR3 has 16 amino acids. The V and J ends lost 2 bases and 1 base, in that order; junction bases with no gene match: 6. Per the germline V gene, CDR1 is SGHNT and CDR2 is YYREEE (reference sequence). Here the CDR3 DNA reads TGTGCCAGCAGCTTTGGGACAGGGAATGTCCAAGAGACCCAGTACTTC. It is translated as CASSFGTGNVQETQYF.

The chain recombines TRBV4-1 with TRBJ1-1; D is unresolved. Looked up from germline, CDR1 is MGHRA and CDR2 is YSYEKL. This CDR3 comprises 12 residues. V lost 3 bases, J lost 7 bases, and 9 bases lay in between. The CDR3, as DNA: TGCGCCAGCAGCCAGGTAGAAAGTGAAGCTTTCTTT. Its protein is CASSQVESEAFF.

The DNA of the CDR3 is TGTGCCAGCAGCTTAAATCCCACCGGGGAGCTGTTTTTT. This codes for CASSLNPTGELFF. The chain employs TRBV7-3 and TRBJ2-2; D not certain. The CDR3 runs 13 residues. Trimming shortened V by 1 base and J by 4 bases, and 4 bases separated the two germline ends. Germline loops: CDR1 SGHTA, CDR2 FQGTGA.

The CDR3 sequence is CASSPTSGRTDTQYF. The CDR3 DNA sequence: TGTGCCAGCAGCCCCACAAGCGGGCGCACAGATACGCAGTATTTT. V is TRBV7-3 and J is TRBJ2-3; D perhaps matches TRBD2 (6 bases). V was cut by 5 bases and J by 1 base, with 13 bases left in between. This CDR3 has 15 residues. Per the germline V gene, CDR1 is SGHTA and CDR2 is FQGTGA.

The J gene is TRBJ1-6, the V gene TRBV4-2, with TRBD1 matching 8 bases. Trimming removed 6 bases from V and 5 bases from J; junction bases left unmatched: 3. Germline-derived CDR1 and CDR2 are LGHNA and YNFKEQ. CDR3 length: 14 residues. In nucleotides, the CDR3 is TGTGCCAGCAGGCGACAGGGGAATAATTCACCCCTCCACTTT. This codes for CASRRQGNNSPLHF.